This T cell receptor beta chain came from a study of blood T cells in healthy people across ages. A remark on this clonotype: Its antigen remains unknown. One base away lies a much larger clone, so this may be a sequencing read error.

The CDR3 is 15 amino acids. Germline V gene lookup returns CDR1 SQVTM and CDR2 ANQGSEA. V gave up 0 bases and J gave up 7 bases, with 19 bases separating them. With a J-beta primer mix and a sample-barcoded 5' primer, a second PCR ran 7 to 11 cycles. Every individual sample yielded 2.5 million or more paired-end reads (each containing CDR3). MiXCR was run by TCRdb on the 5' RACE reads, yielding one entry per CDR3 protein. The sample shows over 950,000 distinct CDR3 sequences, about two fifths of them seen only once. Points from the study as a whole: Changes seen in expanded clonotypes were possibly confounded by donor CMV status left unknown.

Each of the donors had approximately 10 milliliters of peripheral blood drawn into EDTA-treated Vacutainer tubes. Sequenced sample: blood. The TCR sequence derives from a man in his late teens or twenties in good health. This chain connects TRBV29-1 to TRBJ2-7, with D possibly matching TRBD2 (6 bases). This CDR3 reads CSVEESSAEDNEQYF. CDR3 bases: TGCAGCGTTGAAGAGTCTAGCGCCGAAGACAATGAGCAGTACTTC.